Listed below are T cell receptor beta chains from one sample, sequenced in a study of shared clonotypes between healthy human individuals. Clones were read by immunoSEQ multiplex PCR, and TCRdb kept only the in-frame ones, dropping some. The table lists some 2.4 million clones, 80% to 95% of them singletons. The source material was naive CD4+ T cells from PBMCs. The receptors stem from a man aged 18 to 29 in good health. Some clones in this sample may be carry-over from other donors' samples. CDR3s include the opening cysteine and the closing phenylalanine or tryptophan. A D gene is named only where the DNA matches it firmly. Size is omitted from some rows. Given values are once, few, many or a class for expanded clones.

TRBV30	TRBD2	.	TRBJ2-1	CAWSTGLATGEQFF	TGTGCCTGGAGTACGGGACTAGCGACGGGGGAGCAGTTCTTC
TRBV5-1	TRBD1	.	TRBJ2-3	CASSRAPDRGDTQYF	TGCGCCAGCAGCCGGGCCCCGGACAGGGGAGATACGCAGTATTTT
TRBV6-5	.	.	TRBJ1-2	CASIQNYGYTF	TGTGCCAGCATCCAGAACTATGGCTACACCTTC
TRBV27	.	once	TRBJ2-3	CASSFRFRDTQYF	TGTGCCAGCAGTTTTCGTTTTCGGGATACGCAGTATTTT
TRBV7-3	.	once	TRBJ1-3	CASSSTGRSGNTIYF	TGTGCCAGCAGCTCGACAGGACGCTCTGGAAACACCATATATTTT
TRBV25-1	TRBD1	.	TRBJ2-3	CASRTGSTDTQYF	TGTGCCAGCAGGACAGGGAGCACAGATACGCAGTATTTT
TRBV7-2	TRBD2	.	TRBJ2-3	CASSFSAGETDTQYF	TGTGCCAGCAGCTTCTCAGCGGGAGAGACAGATACGCAGTATTTT
TRBV10-3	.	.	TRBJ2-2	CAITTPGHGELFF	TGTGCCATCACGACTCCAGGTCACGGGGAGCTGTTTTTT
TRBV28	.	.	TRBJ1-3	CASSSGGTAIYF	TGTGCCAGCAGTTCGGGAGGAACGGCCATATATTTT
TRBV6-1	TRBD2	.	TRBJ2-7	CASSEGGGGYEQYF	TGTGCCAGCAGTGAAGGTGGGGGGGGTTACGAGCAGTACTTC
TRBV28	TRBD1	.	TRBJ2-5	CASSFQGAKGKTQYF	TGTGCCAGCAGTTTTCAGGGGGCGAAGGGGAAGACCCAGTACTTC
TRBV5-1	TRBD1	.	TRBJ2-5	CASSGGQGETQYF	TGCGCCAGCAGCGGGGGACAGGGTGAGACCCAGTACTTC
TRBV29-1	TRBD1	.	TRBJ2-3	CSVRGAGGVDTQYF	TGCAGCGTTCGAGGGGCAGGGGGCGTAGATACGCAGTATTTT
TRBV10-1	.	.	TRBJ2-1	CASSEKGLPREDEQFF	TGCGCCAGCAGTGAGAAGGGCCTACCGCGTGAGGATGAGCAGTTCTTC
TRBV7-2	TRBD1	once	TRBJ1-4	CASSLAQGATNEKLFF	TGTGCCAGCAGCTTAGCGCAGGGGGCAACTAATGAAAAACTGTTTTTT
TRBV5-1	.	.	TRBJ1-4	CASSFTGEFRGGEKLFF	TGCGCCAGCAGCTTCACCGGGGAGTTCCGCGGGGGGGAAAAACTGTTTTTT
TRBV5-1	.	.	TRBJ1-1	CASSLERIYTEAFF	TGCGCCAGCAGCTTGGAACGGATATACACTGAAGCTTTCTTT
TRBV5-1	.	.	TRBJ2-7	CASSSRAPYEQYF	TGCGCCAGCAGCTCCAGGGCCCCCTACGAGCAGTACTTC
TRBV5-6	.	.	TRBJ1-6	CASSFEYSPLHF	TGTGCCAGCAGCTTTGAATATTCACCCCTCCACTTT
TRBV7-9	TRBD2	.	TRBJ2-1	CASSPPPGTSGVSYNEQFF	TGTGCCAGCAGCCCCCCGCCCGGGACTAGCGGGGTCTCCTACAATGAGCAGTTCTTC
TRBV27	.	.	TRBJ1-5	CASRRGTNQPQHF	TGTGCCAGCAGAAGGGGCACTAATCAGCCCCAGCATTTT
TRBV14	.	.	TRBJ2-1	CASSQDHNEQFF	TGTGCCAGCAGCCAAGATCACAATGAGCAGTTCTTC
TRBV10-3	.	.	TRBJ2-2	CAISALVGELFF	TGTGCCATCAGTGCTTTAGTCGGGGAGCTGTTTTTT
TRBV7-8	.	.	TRBJ2-7	CASSAQVQGYYEQYF	TGTGCCAGCAGCGCGCAGGTACAGGGATACTACGAGCAGTACTTC
TRBV4-2	TRBD2	.	TRBJ2-3	CASSQGGLAGGLMDTQYF	TGTGCCAGCAGCCAAGGGGGACTAGCGGGAGGGCTAATGGATACGCAGTATTTT
TRBV30	.	.	TRBJ1-3	CAWIREAGNTIYF	TGTGCCTGGATCAGGGAGGCTGGAAACACCATATATTTT
TRBV5-1	.	.	TRBJ1-1	CASSLLPSNTEAFF	TGCGCCAGCAGCCTCCTCCCGTCGAACACTGAAGCTTTCTTT
TRBV4-1	.	.	TRBJ2-7	CASSQGQQPRGGYEQYF	TGCGCCAGCAGCCAAGGTCAACAGCCTAGGGGAGGCTACGAGCAGTACTTC
TRBV2	.	.	TRBJ2-2	CASRGQLNTGELFF	TGTGCCAGCAGAGGACAGCTAAACACCGGGGAGCTGTTTTTT
TRBV9	.	.	TRBJ2-7	CASSADASYEQYF	TGTGCCAGCAGCGCCGACGCCTCCTACGAGCAGTACTTC
TRBV18	TRBD1	.	TRBJ2-7	CASSRTGDEQYF	TGTGCCAGCTCACGAACAGGGGATGAGCAGTACTTC
TRBV7-6	.	.	TRBJ2-6	CASSLQTANSGANVLTF	TGTGCCAGCAGCTTACAGACAGCAAACTCTGGGGCCAACGTCCTGACTTTC
TRBV5-6	.	few	TRBJ1-3	CASSFLRAGNTIYF	TGTGCCAGCAGCTTTCTAAGGGCTGGAAACACCATATATTTT
TRBV2	TRBD1	.	TRBJ1-2	CASSVGGQGEVHGYTF	TGTGCCAGCAGTGTTGGGGGACAGGGGGAAGTCCATGGCTACACCTTC
TRBV28	.	.	TRBJ2-2	CASSLTGTVKTGELFF	TGTGCCAGCAGTTTAACCGGGACGGTCAAAACCGGGGAGCTGTTTTTT
TRBV27	.	.	TRBJ2-1	CASSLLGILPGNEQFF	TGTGCCAGCAGTTTATTAGGGATATTACCGGGGAATGAGCAGTTCTTC
TRBV7-3	.	.	TRBJ2-3	CASSSGRSTDTQYF	TGTGCCAGCAGCTCAGGGAGAAGCACAGATACGCAGTATTTT
TRBV28	.	.	TRBJ2-1	CASSITYNEQFF	TGTGCCAGCAGTATCACCTACAATGAGCAGTTCTTC
TRBV11-2	.	once	TRBJ2-7	CASSLGLEVYEQYF	TGTGCCAGCAGCCTGGGACTTGAAGTCTACGAGCAGTACTTC
TRBV5-1	.	.	TRBJ2-5	CASSLSGQIQETQYF	TGCGCCAGCAGCTTGTCAGGACAGATACAAGAGACCCAGTACTTC